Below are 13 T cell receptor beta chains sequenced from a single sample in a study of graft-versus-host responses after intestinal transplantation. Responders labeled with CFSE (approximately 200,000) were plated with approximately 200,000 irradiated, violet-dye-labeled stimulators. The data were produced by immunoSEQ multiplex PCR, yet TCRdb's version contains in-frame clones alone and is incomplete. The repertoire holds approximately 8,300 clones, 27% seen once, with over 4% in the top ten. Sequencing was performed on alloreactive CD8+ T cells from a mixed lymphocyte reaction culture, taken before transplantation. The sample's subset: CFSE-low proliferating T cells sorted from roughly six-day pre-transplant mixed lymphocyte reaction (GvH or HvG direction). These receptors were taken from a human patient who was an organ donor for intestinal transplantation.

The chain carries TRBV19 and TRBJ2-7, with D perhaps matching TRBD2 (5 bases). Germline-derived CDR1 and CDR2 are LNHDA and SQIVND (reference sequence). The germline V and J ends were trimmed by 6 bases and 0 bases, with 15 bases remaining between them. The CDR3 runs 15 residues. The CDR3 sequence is CASSPGERFSYEQYF. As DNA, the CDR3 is TGTGCCAGTAGCCCCGGGGAGCGGTTCTCCTACGAGCAGTACTTC.

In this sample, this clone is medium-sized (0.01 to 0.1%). The CDR3 region is CASSQGWGGYEQYF. The CDR3 DNA follows: TGCGCCAGCAGCCAAGGATGGGGCGGCTACGAGCAGTACTTC. The V call is TRBV4-3, the J call TRBJ2-7; the D gene is possibly TRBD1 (5 bases). CDR1 LGHNA and CDR2 YSLEER come from the germline V gene. The CDR3 is 14 amino acids. V gave up 1 base and J gave up 3 bases, with 10 bases separating them.

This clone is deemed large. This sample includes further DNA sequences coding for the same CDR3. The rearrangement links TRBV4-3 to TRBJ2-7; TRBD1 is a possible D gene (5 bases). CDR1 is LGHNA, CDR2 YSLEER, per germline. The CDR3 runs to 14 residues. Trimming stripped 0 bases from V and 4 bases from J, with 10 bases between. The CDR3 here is CASSQETGTYEQYF. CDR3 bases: TGCGCCAGCAGCCAAGAAACAGGTACATACGAGCAGTACTTC.

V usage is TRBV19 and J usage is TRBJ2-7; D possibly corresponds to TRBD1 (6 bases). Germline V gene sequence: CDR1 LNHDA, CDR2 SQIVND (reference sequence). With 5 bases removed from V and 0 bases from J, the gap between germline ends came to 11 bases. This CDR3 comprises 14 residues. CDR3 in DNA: TGTGCCAGTAGTTACCAGGGGAGCTCCTACGAGCAGTACTTC. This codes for CASSYQGSSYEQYF.

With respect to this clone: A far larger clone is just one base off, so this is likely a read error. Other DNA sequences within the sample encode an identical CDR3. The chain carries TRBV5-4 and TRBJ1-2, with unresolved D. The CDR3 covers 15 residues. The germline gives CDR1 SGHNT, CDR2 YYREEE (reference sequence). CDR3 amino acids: CASSLAPSFGYGYTF. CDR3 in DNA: TGTGCTAGCAGCTTGGCCCCCTCATTTGGCTATGGCTACACCTTC.

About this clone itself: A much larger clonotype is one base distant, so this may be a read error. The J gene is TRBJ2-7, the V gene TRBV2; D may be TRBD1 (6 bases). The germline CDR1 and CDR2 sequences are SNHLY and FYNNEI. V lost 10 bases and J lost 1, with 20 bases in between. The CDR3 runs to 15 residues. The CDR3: CAISRGTSLSYEQYF. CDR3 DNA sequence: TGTGCCATCAGCCGTGGGACATCCCTTTCCTACGAGCAGTACTTC.

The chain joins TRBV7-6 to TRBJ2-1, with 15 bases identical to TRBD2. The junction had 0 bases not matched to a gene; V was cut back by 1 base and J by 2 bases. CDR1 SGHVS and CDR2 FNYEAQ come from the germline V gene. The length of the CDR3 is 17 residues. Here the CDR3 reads CASSLGTSGGAYNEQFF. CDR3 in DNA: TGTGCCAGCAGCTTAGGGACTAGCGGGGGGGCCTACAATGAGCAGTTCTTC.

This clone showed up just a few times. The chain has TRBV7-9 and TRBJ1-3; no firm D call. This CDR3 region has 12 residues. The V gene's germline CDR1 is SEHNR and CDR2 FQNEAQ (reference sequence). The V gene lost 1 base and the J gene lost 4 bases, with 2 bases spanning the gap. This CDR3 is CASSLEGNTIYF. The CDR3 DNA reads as TGTGCCAGCAGCTTAGAGGGAAACACCATATATTTT.

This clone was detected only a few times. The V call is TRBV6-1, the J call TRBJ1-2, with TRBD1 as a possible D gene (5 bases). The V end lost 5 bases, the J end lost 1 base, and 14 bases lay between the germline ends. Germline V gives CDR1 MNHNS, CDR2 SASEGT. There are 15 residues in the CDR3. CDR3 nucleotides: TGTGCCAGCAGTAGAGGGCAGGGTTATAACTATGGCTACACCTTC. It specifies CASSRGQGYNYGYTF.

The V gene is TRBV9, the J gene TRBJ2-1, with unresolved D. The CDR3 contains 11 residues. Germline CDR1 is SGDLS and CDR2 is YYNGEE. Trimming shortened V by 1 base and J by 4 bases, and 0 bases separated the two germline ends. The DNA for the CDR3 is TGTGCCAGCAGCGTATACAATGAGCAGTTCTTC. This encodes CASSVYNEQFF.

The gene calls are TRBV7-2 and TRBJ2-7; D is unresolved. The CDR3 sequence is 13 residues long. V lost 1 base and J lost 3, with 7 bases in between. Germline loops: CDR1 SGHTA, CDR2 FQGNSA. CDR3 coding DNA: TGTGCCAGCAGCTTAGAAGCTGGCTACGAGCAGTACTTC. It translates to CASSLEAGYEQYF.

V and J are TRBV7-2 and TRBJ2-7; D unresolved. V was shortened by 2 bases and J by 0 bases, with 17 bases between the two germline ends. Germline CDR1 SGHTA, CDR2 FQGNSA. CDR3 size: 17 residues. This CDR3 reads CASSLLILVRVSYEQYF. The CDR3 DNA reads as TGTGCCAGCAGCTTATTGATTTTAGTACGCGTCTCCTACGAGCAGTACTTC.

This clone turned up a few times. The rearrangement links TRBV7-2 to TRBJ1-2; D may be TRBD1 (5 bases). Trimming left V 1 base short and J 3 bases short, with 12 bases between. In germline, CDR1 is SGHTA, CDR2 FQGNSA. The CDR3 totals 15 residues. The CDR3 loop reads CASSLDLGVDYGYTF. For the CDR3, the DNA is TGTGCCAGCAGCTTAGATTTGGGGGTCGACTATGGCTACACCTTC.